This TCR beta chain was sequenced for a study of blood T cell repertoires in COVID-19. Study overall: The samples span acute and convalescent COVID-19 from the United States, Italy and Spain.

As processed by the authors: Reference gene primer amplification gave nucleated cell count estimates. Sequencing was performed with immunoSEQ multiplex PCR; in TCRdb, only in-frame clones are kept and a portion is missing. V and J calls and clone size are those listed in that table; D and trimming were worked out from the DNA. The sample records approximately 45,000 clones, approximately 85% being singletons. CDR1 and CDR2 from the germline V gene are WSHSY and SAAADI. Unmatched junction bases numbered 3, after V lost 5 bases and J lost 1 base. The CDR3 covers 16 residues. The genes are TRBV10-2 and TRBJ2-7; 15 bases fit TRBD2. This sequence was found in a human donor in a cohort sampled during active COVID-19. Sequenced: peripheral blood. The chain's CDR3 is CASSPGTSGGSYEQYF. CDR3 nucleotide sequence: TGCGCCAGCAGTCCCGGGACTAGCGGGGGGTCCTACGAGCAGTACTTC.